The 25 T cell receptor beta chains presented below share a single source sample, sequenced in a study of Ad26.COV2.S vaccination and SARS-CoV-2 variants. Described treatment: some 20 received Ad26.COV2.S at low or high dose, single or two shots; 5 received placebo; per-sample allocation not given. Collection of the samples took place on day 63 after the first injection of vaccine or placebo. Repertoires were generated with immunoSEQ multiplex PCR, while TCRdb's copy carries only in-frame clones and drops some. The table records about 400,000 clones, roughly 90% of them present only once. This specimen consisted of peripheral blood, obtained in a trial of Ad26.COV2.S vaccine versus placebo. These receptors all stem from a person between 18 and 60 years old who received the Ad26.COV2.S COVID-19 vaccine or a placebo.

The genes are TRBV2 and TRBJ1-1; D might be TRBD1 (5 bases). The CDR3 is made up of 15 amino acids. Germline V CDR1 and CDR2: SNHLY, FYNNEI. V lost 6 bases to trimming and J lost 1 base, with 15 bases between them. The CDR3 region has the DNA TGTGCCAGCAGCAAACTGACAGCATCGAACACTGAAGCTTTCTTT. Translation gives CASSKLTASNTEAFF.

The chain couples TRBV6-2 or TRBV6-3 to TRBJ2-1; D call uncertain. The germline gives CDR1 MNHEY, CDR2 SVGEGT. The ends were cut back, 2 bases at V and 10 bases at J, with 15 bases in the middle. There are 14 residues in the CDR3. CDR3 protein: CASSYPQVLPEQFF. DNA of the CDR3: TGTGCCAGCAGTTACCCCCAGGTTCTACCGGAGCAGTTCTTC.

V usage is TRBV19 and J usage is TRBJ1-4; a possible D gene is TRBD1 (5 bases). Looked up from germline, CDR1 is LNHDA and CDR2 is SQIVND (reference sequence). This CDR3 has 16 residues. The V gene lost 7 bases and the J gene lost 0 bases, with 15 bases spanning the gap. The CDR3 region has the DNA TGTGCCAGTATCCCCGGGACGGTGTCAACTAATGAAAAACTGTTTTTT. This gives the protein CASIPGTVSTNEKLFF.

This chain joins TRBV19 and TRBJ1-5; D is ambiguous. Germline V lookup: CDR1 LNHDA, CDR2 SQIVND (reference sequence). This CDR3 is built from 14 residues. Trimming took off 10 bases at V and 0 bases at J, with 13 bases between the two ends. CDR3 region: CATRPTYSNQPQHF. CDR3 DNA: TGTGCCACCCGACCGACCTATAGCAATCAGCCCCAGCATTTT.

The chain links TRBV5-1 to TRBJ2-1; 10 nucleotides match TRBD2. The V gene's germline CDR1 is SGHRS and CDR2 YFSETQ. The J segment lost 3 bases and the V segment lost 4 bases, leaving 4 bases of the junction unmatched. CDR3 size: 15 residues. In DNA form, the CDR3 reads TGCGCCAGCAGCGGTAGCGGGGGGAACTACAATGAGCAGTTCTTC. Encoded protein: CASSGSGGNYNEQFF.

The sample holds one count of this clone. Germline and junction disagree at one end, which may indicate a read error. The chain uses TRBV29-1 and TRBJ2-4; the D gene is possibly TRBD1 (5 bases). The CDR3 runs to 13 residues. From germline, CDR1 is SQVTM and CDR2 ANQGSEA. The chain's CDR3 is CSVEGAAKNIQYF. The CDR3 nucleotides are TGCAGCGTCGAAGGGGCAGCCAAAAACATTCAGTACTTC.

This clone showed up just once. The chain couples TRBV10-3 to TRBJ1-3; weak D call: TRBD1 (5 bases). Between the trimmed V and J ends, which lost 10 bases and 0 bases, there was a span of 16 bases. The germline V gene encodes CDR1 ENHRY and CDR2 SYGVKD. This CDR3 region has 15 residues. The CDR3 here is CATGPRQTSGNTIYF. The CDR3 DNA is TGTGCCACAGGGCCCCGACAGACCTCTGGAAACACCATATATTTT.

The V gene is TRBV28, the J gene TRBJ2-3; no clear D gene. The CDR3 contains 11 residues. V gave up 4 bases and J gave up 8 bases, with 7 bases separating them. Per germline, CDR1 MDHEN and CDR2 SYDVKM. CDR3 in amino acids: CASSSTRTQYF. The CDR3 DNA is TGTGCCAGCAGTTCTACACGTACGCAGTATTTT.

J is TRBJ1-1 and V is TRBV5-8; tentative D call: TRBD1 (5 bases). Germline V gene data show CDR1 as SGHTS and CDR2 as YDEGEE. The CDR3 has 16 residues. V was clipped by 0 bases and J by 0 bases, with 12 bases between them. DNA of the CDR3: TGTGCCAGCAGCTTGGGGGACCTGCCAATGAACACTGAAGCTTTCTTT. Residues: CASSLGDLPMNTEAFF.

This clone came up once. In nucleotides, the CDR3 is TGTGCCAGCAGTTTGTCAGGGGGCAAAAACTATGGCTACACCTTC. It is translated as CASSLSGGKNYGYTF. The rearrangement joins TRBV6-2 or TRBV6-3 to TRBJ1-2; 8 nucleotides agree with TRBD1. This CDR3 spans 15 amino acids. V trimming: 4 bases; J trimming: 2 bases; junction bases outside the gene matches: 6. From germline, CDR1 is MNHEY and CDR2 SVGEGT.

The chain employs TRBV28 and TRBJ2-5, with a weak D call TRBD2 (7 bases). Germline V lookup: CDR1 MDHEN, CDR2 SYDVKM. The CDR3 covers 13 residues. Trimming pared 4 bases from V and 5 bases from J, leaving 11 bases between. CDR3 DNA: TGTGCCAGCAGTTGGGGGGGCCCGGAGACCCAGTACTTC. Translated, it gives CASSWGGPETQYF.

The rearrangement joins TRBV5-1 to TRBJ1-2; D unresolved. The CDR3 runs 13 residues. Per the germline V gene, CDR1 is SGHRS and CDR2 is YFSETQ. V gave up 2 bases and J gave up 8 bases, with 13 bases separating them. CDR3 sequence: CASSLAPDVGYTF. In DNA, the CDR3 is TGCGCCAGCAGCTTAGCCCCGGACGTAGGCTACACCTTC. The variable domain in full, completed from reference TRBV5-1 and TRBJ1-2, reads KAGVTQTPRYLIKTRGQQVTLSCSPISGHRSVSWYQQTPGQGLQFLFEYFSETQRNKGNFPGRFSGRQFSNSRSEMNVSTLELGDSALYLCASSLAPDVGYTFGSGTRLTVV.

The rearrangement uses TRBV3-1 (or the pseudogene TRBV3-2) and TRBJ2-7; D not certain. The CDR3 loop spans 13 amino acids. The V gene lost 0 bases and the J gene lost 0 bases, with 3 bases spanning the gap. In germline, CDR1 is LGHDT, CDR2 YNNKEL (reference sequence). This CDR3 reads CASSQDSSYEQYF. Written as DNA, the CDR3 is TGTGCCAGCAGCCAAGACAGCTCCTACGAGCAGTACTTC.

This clone was recorded only once. This chain uses TRBV10-3 with TRBJ2-3; 7 bases match TRBD1. Germline V gene sequence: CDR1 ENHRY, CDR2 SYGVKD. The ends lost 6 bases at V and 5 bases at J; junction bases unmatched: 8. The length of the CDR3 is 14 residues. The DNA for the CDR3 is TGTGCCATCAGAACAGAGGGGGCCGGAGATACGCAGTATTTT. Translation: CAIRTEGAGDTQYF.

The V gene is TRBV24-1, the J gene TRBJ1-6; possible D gene TRBD1, 6 bases. The CDR3 spans 17 residues. Germline V gene lookup returns CDR1 KGHDR and CDR2 SFDVKD. V lost 9 bases and J lost 6, with 23 bases in between. The CDR3 DNA reads as TGTGCCACCGGGAGTGGGAGGACAGTGGGGGGTAATTCACCCCTCCACTTT. Protein: CATGSGRTVGGNSPLHF.

This chain connects TRBV7-8 to TRBJ1-5; 8 nucleotides align to TRBD1. CDR1 is SGHVS and CDR2 is FQNEAQ in the germline V gene. Germline trimming cut 1 base from V and 2 bases from J; bases unmatched to any gene: 10. The CDR3 has 18 residues. CDR3 coding DNA: TGTGCCAGCAGCTTAGGGGGGACAGGATTAATGGGCAATCAGCCCCAGCATTTT. Encoded protein: CASSLGGTGLMGNQPQHF.

The sample holds a few counts of this clone. CDR3 DNA: TGTGCCAGCAGCTTAGACAGGGGGAATGAAAAACTGTTTTTT. Protein sequence: CASSLDRGNEKLFF. The chain employs TRBV7-9 and TRBJ1-4; TRBD1 matches at 8 bases. The germline CDR1 and CDR2 sequences are SEHNR and FQNEAQ (reference sequence). The CDR3 is 14 residues long. V lost 1 base, J lost 5 bases, and 0 bases stayed unmatched.

This chain joins TRBV7-2 and TRBJ1-3; D is unclear. V lost 0 bases, J lost 2 bases, and 8 bases lay in between. The CDR3 runs 15 residues. Germline lookup yields CDR1 SGHTA and CDR2 FQGNSA. In DNA form, the CDR3 reads TGTGCCAGCAGCTTAGCACCCGGACCTGGAAACACCATATATTTT. Translated: CASSLAPGPGNTIYF.

The rearrangement links TRBV5-4 to TRBJ2-3, with D perhaps being TRBD1 or TRBD2 (6 bases each). V dropped 0 bases and J dropped 2 bases, with 13 bases sitting between them. CDR3 length: 16 residues. Germline CDR1 and CDR2: SGHNT and YYREEE (reference sequence). CDR3 sequence: CASSLAWRGDTDTQYF. CDR3 bases: TGTGCCAGCAGCTTGGCCTGGAGGGGGGACACAGATACGCAGTATTTT. The full variable domain, with the rest looked up from reference TRBV5-4 and TRBJ2-3, is ETGVTQSPTHLIKTRGQQVTLRCSSQSGHNTVSWYQQALGQGPQFIFQYYREEENGRGNFPPRFSGLQFPNYSSELNVNALELDDSALYLCASSLAWRGDTDTQYFGPGTRLTVL.

The rearrangement links TRBV27 to TRBJ2-7; maybe TRBD2 (5 bases). The CDR3 has 16 amino acids. CDR1 MNHEY and CDR2 SMNVEV come from the germline V gene (reference sequence). V was clipped by 1 base and J by 4 bases, with 17 bases between them. The CDR3 spells CASSLLWTPGEYEQYF. The CDR3 DNA sequence: TGTGCCAGCAGTTTATTGTGGACCCCCGGGGAGTACGAGCAGTACTTC.

The rearrangement links TRBV18 to TRBJ1-1, with D unresolved. The CDR3 covers 12 residues. In germline, CDR1 is KGHSH, CDR2 LQKENI. The germline V and J ends were trimmed by 6 bases and 0 bases, with 5 bases remaining between them. CDR3 amino acids: CASSRLNTEAFF. The DNA of the CDR3 is TGTGCCAGCTCGCGTTTGAACACTGAAGCTTTCTTT. Combining the CDR3 with reference TRBV18 and TRBJ1-1 gives the whole variable domain NAGVMQNPRHLVRRRGQEARLRCSPMKGHSHVYWYRQLPEEGLKFMVYLQKENIIDESGMPKERFSAEFPKEGPSILRIQQVVRGDSAAYFCASSRLNTEAFFGQGTRLTVV.

The chain joins TRBV21-1 to TRBJ1-2; no check of the table's D call, TRBD1, against the DNA was made. TRBV21-1 is a pseudogene. This CDR3 has 15 residues. The CDR3 here is CASSKLRGDGYGYTF. CDR3 coding DNA: TGTGCCAGCAGCAAATTAAGGGGCGACGGCTATGGCTACACCTTC.

The chain carries TRBV28 and TRBJ1-2; the match to TRBD1 covers 7 bases. Germline V gives CDR1 MDHEN, CDR2 SYDVKM. After removal of 6 bases from V and 3 bases from J, the junction contained 1 base not matched to a gene. The CDR3 extends over 12 amino acids. CDR3 in DNA: TGTGCCAGCAGCACAGGGGACTATGGCTACACCTTC. Amino acids: CASSTGDYGYTF.

The chain's CDR3 is CASSLQRTGYNEQFF. CDR3 nucleotide sequence: TGTGCCAGCAGTTTACAACGAACAGGGTACAATGAGCAGTTCTTC. V gene TRBV28 combines with J gene TRBJ2-1, with D possibly matching TRBD1 (6 bases). V lost 2 bases to trimming and J lost 4 bases, with 12 bases between them. The germline V gene has CDR1 MDHEN and CDR2 SYDVKM. The CDR3 length is 15 residues.

The J gene is TRBJ2-1, the V gene TRBV19, with 8 bases aligning to TRBD2. The V gene end was trimmed by 3 bases and the J gene end by 3 bases; junction bases not matched to a gene: 19. Germline V CDR1 and CDR2: LNHDA, SQIVND (reference sequence). The CDR3 runs to 20 residues. The DNA of the CDR3 is TGTGCCAGTAGTATTTTGGGGGGACTGGCGGGGGGAACCGTCTACAATGAGCAGTTCTTC. Its protein product is CASSILGGLAGGTVYNEQFF.